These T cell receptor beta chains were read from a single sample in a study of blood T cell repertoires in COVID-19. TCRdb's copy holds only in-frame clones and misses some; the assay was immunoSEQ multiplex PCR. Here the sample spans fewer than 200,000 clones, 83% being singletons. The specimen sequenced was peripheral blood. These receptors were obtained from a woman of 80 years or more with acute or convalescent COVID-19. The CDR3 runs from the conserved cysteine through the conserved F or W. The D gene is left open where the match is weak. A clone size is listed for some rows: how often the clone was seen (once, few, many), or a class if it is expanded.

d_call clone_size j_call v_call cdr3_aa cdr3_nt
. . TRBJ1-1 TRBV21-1 CASSKTPQGALGTEAFF TGTGCCAGCAGCAAAACTCCCCAGGGGGCATTGGGCACTGAAGCTTTCTTT
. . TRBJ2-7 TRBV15 CATSRDSGLPGYEQYF TGTGCCACCAGCAGAGATTCGGGACTCCCCGGGTACGAGCAGTACTTC
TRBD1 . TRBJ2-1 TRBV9 CASSPGGSYNEQFF TGTGCCAGCAGCCCAGGGGGATCCTACAATGAGCAGTTCTTC
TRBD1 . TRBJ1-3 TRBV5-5 CASRSGQSSGNTIYF TGTGCCAGCAGGTCGGGACAGAGCTCTGGAAACACCATATATTTT
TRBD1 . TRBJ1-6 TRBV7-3 CASSQTGRSSPLHF TGTGCCAGCAGCCAGACAGGGAGGAGTTCACCCCTCCACTTT
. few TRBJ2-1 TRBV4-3 CASSQGDISSGEQFF TGCGCCAGCAGCCAAGGGGACATATCCTCCGGTGAGCAGTTCTTC
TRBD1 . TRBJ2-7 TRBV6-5 CASRDRGSHEQYF TGTGCCAGCAGAGACAGGGGCTCCCACGAGCAGTACTTC
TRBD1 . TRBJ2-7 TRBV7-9 CASSLASARTGDEQYF TGTGCCAGCAGCTTAGCCTCCGCAAGGACAGGGGACGAGCAGTACTTC
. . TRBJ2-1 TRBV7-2 CASSSQRGNEQFF TGTGCCAGCAGCTCCCAAAGAGGGAATGAGCAGTTCTTC
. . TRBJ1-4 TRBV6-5 CASRQDSYEKLFF TGTGCCAGCAGACAGGATTCATATGAAAAACTGTTTTTT
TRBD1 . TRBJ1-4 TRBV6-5 CASSWTGGKLFF TGTGCCAGCAGTTGGACAGGGGGCAAACTGTTTTTT
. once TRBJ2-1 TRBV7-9 CASSRSLGANEQFF TGTGCCAGCAGCCGGAGCCTAGGGGCCAATGAGCAGTTCTTC
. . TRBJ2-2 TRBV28 CASSLPQSRNTGELFF TGTGCCAGCAGTTTGCCACAGAGTCGAAACACCGGGGAGCTGTTTTTT
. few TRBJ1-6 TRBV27 CASTRRNNSPLHF TGTGCCAGCACCAGGAGGAATAATTCACCCCTCCACTTT
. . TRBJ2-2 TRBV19 CASSIDLRSSNTGELFF TGTGCCAGTAGTATAGACCTCCGGTCCTCGAACACCGGGGAGCTGTTTTTT
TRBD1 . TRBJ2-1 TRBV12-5 CASGPPDRAKYNEQFF TGTGCTAGTGGCCCCCCGGACAGGGCAAAGTACAATGAGCAGTTCTTC
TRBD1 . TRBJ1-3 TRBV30 CAWTGTVFSGNTIYF TGTGCCTGGACCGGGACAGTCTTCTCTGGAAACACCATATATTTT
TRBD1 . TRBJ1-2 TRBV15 CATSTSATGAGGYTF TGTGCCACCAGCACCTCCGCGACAGGGGCGGGAGGCTACACCTTC
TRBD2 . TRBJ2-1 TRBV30 CAWNPWTSGGANEQFF TGTGCCTGGAACCCCTGGACTAGCGGGGGGGCTAATGAGCAGTTCTTC
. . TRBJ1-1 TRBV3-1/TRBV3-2 CASSLQGNTEAFF TGTGCCAGCAGCCTACAGGGGAACACTGAAGCTTTCTTT
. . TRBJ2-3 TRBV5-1 CASSLETGFKQYF TGCGCCAGCAGCTTGGAAACAGGGTTTAAGCAGTATTTT
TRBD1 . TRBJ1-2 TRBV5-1 CASSWREDRGSGYTF TGCGCCAGCAGCTGGAGGGAAGACAGGGGGTCTGGCTACACCTTC
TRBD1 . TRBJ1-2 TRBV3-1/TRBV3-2 CASSPTHRGGDGYTF TGTGCCAGCAGCCCAACCCACAGGGGCGGGGATGGCTACACCTTC
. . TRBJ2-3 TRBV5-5 CASRRGWEDTDTQYF TGTGCCAGCAGAAGGGGGTGGGAAGACACAGATACGCAGTATTTT
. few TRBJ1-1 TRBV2 CASSGGNERRAFF TGTGCCAGCAGTGGCGGGAATGAAAGACGAGCTTTCTTT
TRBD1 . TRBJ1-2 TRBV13 CASSLPGTGRGYTF TGTGCCAGCAGCCTCCCCGGGACAGGGCGAGGCTACACCTTC
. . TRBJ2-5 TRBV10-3 CAISPEAQETQYF TGTGCCATCAGTCCCGAGGCCCAAGAGACCCAGTACTTC
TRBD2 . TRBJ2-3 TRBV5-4 CASSSAAGGHKTDTQYF TGTGCCAGCAGCTCGGCGGCGGGGGGGCACAAAACAGATACGCAGTATTTT
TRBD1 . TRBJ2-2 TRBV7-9 CASSREQGYTGELFF TGTGCCAGCAGTAGGGAACAGGGGTACACCGGGGAGCTGTTTTTT
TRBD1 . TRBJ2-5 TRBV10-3 CAISGTGQETQYF TGTGCCATCAGCGGGACAGGCCAAGAGACCCAGTACTTC
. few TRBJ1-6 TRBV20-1 CSASRQGLNSPLHF TGCAGTGCTAGTAGGCAGGGGTTAAATTCACCCCTCCACTTT
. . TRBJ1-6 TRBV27 CASSIGGVSNSPLHF TGTGCCAGCAGTATCGGGGGAGTAAGTAATTCACCCCTCCACTTT
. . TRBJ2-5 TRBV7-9 CASSSGRTWGETQYF TGTGCCAGCAGCTCCGGACGGACCTGGGGCGAGACCCAGTACTTC
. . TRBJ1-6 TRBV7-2 CASSLERDSPLHF TGTGCCAGCAGCTTAGAGCGCGATTCACCCCTCCACTTT
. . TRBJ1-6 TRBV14 CASSQGAVNSPLHF TGTGCCAGCAGCCAGGGGGCTGTTAATTCACCCCTCCACTTT
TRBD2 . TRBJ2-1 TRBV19 CASSLHVASGGAYEQFF TGTGCCAGTAGTCTACATGTAGCTAGCGGGGGGGCCTATGAGCAGTTCTTC
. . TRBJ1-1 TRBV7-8 CASSLVGGNTEAFF TGTGCCAGCAGCTTAGTAGGGGGGAACACTGAAGCTTTCTTT
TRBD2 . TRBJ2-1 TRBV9 CASSEGLAINNEQFF TGTGCCAGCAGCGAGGGACTAGCGATCAACAATGAGCAGTTCTTC
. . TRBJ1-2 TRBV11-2 CASSPQGASYGYTF TGTGCCAGCAGCCCTCAAGGTGCTAGCTATGGCTACACCTTC
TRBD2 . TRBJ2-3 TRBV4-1 CASSQELAGSDTQYF TGCGCCAGCAGCCAAGAACTAGCGGGATCGGATACGCAGTATTTT
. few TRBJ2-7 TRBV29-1 CSVGGSPYEQYF TGCAGCGTTGGCGGCTCCCCCTACGAGCAGTACTTC
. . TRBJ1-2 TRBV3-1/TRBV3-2 CDPGRPLGGYTF TGTGACCCCGGCAGGCCCCTTGGGGGCTACACCTTC
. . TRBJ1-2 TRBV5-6 CASSLATPFGYTF TGTGCCAGCAGCTTGGCGACACCTTTTGGCTACACCTTC
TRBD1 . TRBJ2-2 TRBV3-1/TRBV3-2 CASSPAGTGRSTGELFF TGTGCCAGCAGCCCAGCCGGGACAGGGCGTAGCACCGGGGAGCTGTTTTTT
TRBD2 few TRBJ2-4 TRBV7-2 CASSSRAGGALAKNIQYF TGTGCCAGCAGCTCCCGAGCGGGAGGGGCGCTAGCCAAAAACATTCAGTACTTC
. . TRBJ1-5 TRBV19 CASHLRGGNQPQHF TGTGCCAGCCACCTCCGTGGAGGGAATCAGCCCCAGCATTTT
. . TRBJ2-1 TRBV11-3 CASSLPPGRGAFNEQFF TGTGCCAGCAGCTTACCCCCCGGGCGGGGAGCCTTTAATGAGCAGTTCTTC